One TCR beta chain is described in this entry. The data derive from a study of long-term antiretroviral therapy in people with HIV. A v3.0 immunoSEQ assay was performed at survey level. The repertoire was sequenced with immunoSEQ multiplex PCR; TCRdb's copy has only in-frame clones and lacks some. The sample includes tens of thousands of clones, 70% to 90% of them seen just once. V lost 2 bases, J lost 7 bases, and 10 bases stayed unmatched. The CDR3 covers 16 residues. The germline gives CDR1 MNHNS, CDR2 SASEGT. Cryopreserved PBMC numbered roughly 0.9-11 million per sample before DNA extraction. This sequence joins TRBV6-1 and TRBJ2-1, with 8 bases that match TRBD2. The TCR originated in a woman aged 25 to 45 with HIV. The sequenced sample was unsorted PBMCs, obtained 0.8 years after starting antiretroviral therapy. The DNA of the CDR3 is TGTGCCAGCAGTGAAACCCCAGCGGGGGAAGGGAATGAGCAGTTCTTC. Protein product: CASSETPAGEGNEQFF.